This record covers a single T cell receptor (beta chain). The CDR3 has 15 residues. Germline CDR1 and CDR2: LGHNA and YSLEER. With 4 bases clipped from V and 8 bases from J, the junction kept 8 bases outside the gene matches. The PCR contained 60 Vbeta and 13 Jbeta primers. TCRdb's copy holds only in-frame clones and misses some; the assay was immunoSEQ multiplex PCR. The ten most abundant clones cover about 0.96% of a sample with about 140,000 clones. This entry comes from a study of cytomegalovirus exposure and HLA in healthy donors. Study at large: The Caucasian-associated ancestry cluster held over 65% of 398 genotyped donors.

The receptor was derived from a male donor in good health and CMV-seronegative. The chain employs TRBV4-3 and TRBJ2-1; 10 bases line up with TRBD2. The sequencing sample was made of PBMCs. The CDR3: CASSPNSGGRHEQFF. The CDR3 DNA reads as TGCGCCAGCAGCCCCAATAGCGGGGGGCGGCATGAGCAGTTCTTC.